These 11 T cell receptor beta chains were all obtained from the same sample, sequenced in a study of vaccination effects on CD4 cells after COVID-19. Viral peptide pool expansion of antigen-specific CD4+ T cells preceded sequencing in the ViraFEST assay. CD4+ T cell isolation took place after 10 days of culture. Recipients of the vaccine had no prior SARS-CoV-2 infection and negative nucleocapsid antibodies. Data came from immunoSEQ multiplex PCR; TCRdb stores just in-frame clones and leaves some out. The table shows tens of thousands of clones, with approximately 68% occurring only once. For these receptors, no antigen is known. The source material was CD4+ T cells from PBMCs cultured with HCoV-OC43 spike peptides, sampled before COVID-19 vaccination. The subset here: HCoV-OC43 spike overlapping peptide pool stimulation. The source of these receptors is a human donor who received a COVID-19 vaccine.

The chain joins TRBV7-8 to TRBJ2-7; 8 nucleotides match TRBD2. In germline, CDR1 is SGHVS, CDR2 FQNEAQ. Unmatched junction bases numbered 7, after V lost 1 base and J lost 5 bases. There are 15 residues in the CDR3. CDR3 sequence (DNA): TGTGCCAGCAGCTTAGTAAGCGGGAGTTTCCACGAGCAGTACTTC. Its translation is CASSLVSGSFHEQYF.

This chain uses TRBV18 with TRBJ1-2; tentative D call: TRBD1 (6 bases). The CDR3 contains 14 residues. Germline loops: CDR1 KGHSH, CDR2 LQKENI. The germline V and J ends were trimmed by 2 bases and 6 bases, with 13 bases remaining between them. In nucleotides, the CDR3 is TGTGCCAGCTCACCAGGCGCGACAGGACATGGCTACACCTTC. Translated: CASSPGATGHGYTF. The variable domain in full, completed from reference TRBV18 and TRBJ1-2, reads NAGVMQNPRHLVRRRGQEARLRCSPMKGHSHVYWYRQLPEEGLKFMVYLQKENIIDESGMPKERFSAEFPKEGPSILRIQQVVRGDSAAYFCASSPGATGHGYTFGSGTRLTVV.

The sample holds a few counts of this clone. This chain uses TRBV27 with TRBJ1-1; 7 positions agree with TRBD1. This CDR3 comprises 13 residues. The germline V gene encodes CDR1 MNHEY and CDR2 SMNVEV (reference sequence). CDR3 residues: CAVRGRGGTEAFF. The CDR3 DNA reads TGTGCTGTCAGGGGGAGAGGGGGGACTGAAGCTTTCTTT.

The CDR3 reads CASSHRSQGGREKLFF. DNA of the CDR3: TGCGCCAGCAGCCACCGATCACAAGGGGGACGTGAAAAACTGTTTTTT. V usage is TRBV4-1 and J usage is TRBJ1-4, with a possible D match to TRBD1 (6 bases). V was trimmed by 3 bases and J by 7 bases, leaving 18 bases between them. Germline lookup yields CDR1 MGHRA and CDR2 YSYEKL. The CDR3 is 16 amino acids.

This rearrangement joins TRBV19 to TRBJ2-1, with 8 bases aligning to TRBD2. The CDR3 spans 14 residues. Trimming cost V 3 bases and J 7 bases; bases outside gene matches: 5. The germline gives CDR1 LNHDA, CDR2 SQIVND (reference sequence). The CDR3 here is CASSIRASGNEQFF. The CDR3 coding sequence is TGTGCCAGTAGTATTAGGGCTAGCGGGAATGAGCAGTTCTTC.

This clone was counted only a few times. This chain uses TRBV20-1 with TRBJ1-6; D not resolved. This CDR3 is built from 13 residues. In germline, CDR1 is DFQATT, CDR2 SNEGSKA (reference sequence). Trimming pared 3 bases from V and 7 bases from J, leaving 10 bases between. CDR3 sequence: CSASVGRNSPLHF. The CDR3 nucleotides read TGCAGTGCTAGTGTAGGTAGAAATTCACCCCTCCACTTT.

The rearrangement joins TRBV5-4 to TRBJ2-1, with 14 bases identical to TRBD2. The length of the CDR3 is 16 residues. V gave up 6 bases and J gave up 7 bases; unmatched junction bases: 9. Germline CDR1 and CDR2: SGHNT and YYREEE (reference sequence). The CDR3 DNA sequence: TGTGCCAGCAACCGGGGACTAGCGGGAGTTGTGAATGAGCAGTTCTTC. Its translation: CASNRGLAGVVNEQFF.

This chain uses TRBV3-1 (or the pseudogene TRBV3-2) with TRBJ2-2; D may be TRBD1 (7 bases). The CDR3 has 16 residues. V lost 3 bases, J lost 0 bases, and 11 bases lay in between. In germline, CDR1 is LGHDT, CDR2 YNNKEL (reference sequence). CDR3 bases: TGTGCCAGCAGCCACGGAGGGACAGCGAACACCGGGGAGCTGTTTTTT. Translating it yields CASSHGGTANTGELFF.

CDR3 sequence (DNA): TGTGCCAGCAGCTTGGGGGGGGAGTTAGAGACCCAGTACTTC. Amino acid sequence: CASSLGGELETQYF. This chain links TRBV7-6 with TRBJ2-5; the match to TRBD2 covers 7 bases. Germline V gene lookup returns CDR1 SGHVS and CDR2 FNYEAQ. V shed 3 bases, J shed 4 bases, and the junction held 5 bases outside the gene matches. The CDR3 runs to 14 residues.

This chain links TRBV5-4 with TRBJ2-7; 8 bases fit TRBD1. V lost 6 bases to trimming and J lost 3 bases; unmatched junction nucleotides: 5. Germline-derived CDR1 and CDR2 are SGHNT and YYREEE (reference sequence). This CDR3 spans 13 amino acids. Here the CDR3 DNA reads TGTGCCAGCAAAATGGGACAGGACTACGAGCAGTACTTC. Its translation is CASKMGQDYEQYF.

V usage is TRBV4-2 and J usage is TRBJ2-1, with TRBD2 matching over 14 bases. CDR1 is LGHNA, CDR2 YNFKEQ, per germline. This CDR3 spans 17 amino acids. V lost 4 bases and J lost 6; bases outside the gene matches: 8. The CDR3 spells CASSPFGLAGGLNEQFF. The CDR3 coding sequence is TGTGCCAGCAGCCCCTTTGGACTAGCGGGGGGCCTCAATGAGCAGTTCTTC.